This T cell receptor beta chain is from a study of response to subunit inactivated influenza vaccine. The study, taken as a whole, reports: The authors suggested that few new T cells are recruited per seasonal influenza vaccination.

TCRdb independently ran MiXCR on the RT-PCR reads; one entry per CDR3 protein. The sample carries some 300,000 distinct CDR3 sequences, 20% to 25% recorded once. This clonotype appeared a few times. No antigen is known for it. Germline V gene data show CDR1 as MNHEY and CDR2 as SVGEGT. Trimming pared 5 bases from V and 3 bases from J, leaving 8 bases between. The CDR3 covers 13 residues. V and J are TRBV6-2 or TRBV6-3 and TRBJ1-5, with D unclear. This specimen was PBMCs from blood, taken 21 months after vaccination. The TCR sequence derives from a man between 45 and 75 years old who received an inactivated influenza vaccine. The CDR3 nucleotides are TGTGCCAGCAGTCCGGAGGCCAATCAGCCCCAGCATTTT. Its protein is CASSPEANQPQHF.